A selection of T cell receptor beta chains follows, all from one sample in a study of shared clonotypes between healthy human individuals. Method: immunoSEQ multiplex PCR; TCRdb's copy keeps in-frame clones and lacks some. The sample lists roughly 2.5 million clones; around nine tenths were seen once. Material for sequencing was naive CD4+ T cells sorted from blood. Every receptor here comes from a man aged 18 to 29 in good health. CDR3s include the opening cysteine and the closing phenylalanine or tryptophan. The order of the fields is J gene, V gene, D gene, clone size, CDR3 protein, CDR3 DNA. A D gene is named only where the DNA matches it firmly. Expanded clones are given a class, and other clones once, few, many or no size at all.

J gene: TRBJ2-7; V gene: TRBV7-3; D gene: -; clone size: -; CDR3 protein: CASSLDSSGTYEQYF; CDR3 DNA: TGTGCCAGCAGCTTGGACTCTTCAGGCACCTACGAGCAGTACTTC
J gene: TRBJ1-3; V gene: TRBV14; D gene: -; clone size: once; CDR3 protein: CASSPPGGERGNTIYF; CDR3 DNA: TGTGCCAGCAGCCCCCCGGGGGGGGAGAGAGGAAACACCATATATTTT
J gene: TRBJ2-7; V gene: TRBV30; D gene: TRBD1; clone size: -; CDR3 protein: CAWSRTGSYEQYF; CDR3 DNA: TGTGCCTGGTCGCGGACAGGGTCCTACGAGCAGTACTTC
J gene: TRBJ2-7; V gene: TRBV6-4; D gene: -; clone size: -; CDR3 protein: CASSDSRNGPYKNSHYEQYF; CDR3 DNA: TGTGCCAGCAGTGACTCGCGAAACGGGCCCTATAAGAATTCGCACTACGAGCAGTACTTC
J gene: TRBJ1-5; V gene: TRBV14; D gene: -; clone size: few; CDR3 protein: CAGRQGIQPQHF; CDR3 DNA: TGTGCCGGGAGGCAGGGGATTCAGCCCCAGCATTTT
J gene: TRBJ1-1; V gene: TRBV19; D gene: -; clone size: -; CDR3 protein: CASSPRDGTEAFF; CDR3 DNA: TGTGCCAGTAGTCCGAGGGACGGGACTGAAGCTTTCTTT
J gene: TRBJ2-3; V gene: TRBV2; D gene: -; clone size: -; CDR3 protein: CASILGEATDTQYF; CDR3 DNA: TGTGCCAGCATACTGGGAGAAGCCACAGATACGCAGTATTTT
J gene: TRBJ2-3; V gene: TRBV6-5; D gene: -; clone size: -; CDR3 protein: CASSFGQSTDTQYF; CDR3 DNA: TGTGCCAGCAGTTTCGGACAGAGCACAGATACGCAGTATTTT
J gene: TRBJ2-5; V gene: TRBV27; D gene: TRBD1; clone size: -; CDR3 protein: CASRPQGRPNQETQYF; CDR3 DNA: TGTGCCAGCAGACCACAGGGGCGCCCGAACCAAGAGACCCAGTACTTC
J gene: TRBJ2-4; V gene: TRBV4-1; D gene: -; clone size: -; CDR3 protein: CASSHPSGELAKNIQYF; CDR3 DNA: TGCGCCAGCAGCCATCCCTCGGGGGAATTAGCCAAAAACATTCAGTACTTC
J gene: TRBJ2-1; V gene: TRBV6-5; D gene: TRBD2; clone size: -; CDR3 protein: CASSAGLAGNNEQFF; CDR3 DNA: TGTGCCAGCAGTGCGGGACTAGCGGGGAACAATGAGCAGTTCTTC
J gene: TRBJ1-1; V gene: TRBV4-3; D gene: -; clone size: -; CDR3 protein: CASSQDRGGGDSKAFF; CDR3 DNA: TGCGCCAGCAGCCAAGATCGGGGCGGGGGGGATAGCAAAGCTTTCTTT
J gene: TRBJ2-7; V gene: TRBV9; D gene: -; clone size: -; CDR3 protein: CASSVWERSYEQYF; CDR3 DNA: TGTGCCAGCAGCGTATGGGAGCGATCCTACGAGCAGTACTTC
J gene: TRBJ1-3; V gene: TRBV12-2; D gene: -; clone size: -; CDR3 protein: CASRCLGGLSGNTIYF; CDR3 DNA: TGTGCAAGTCGCTGTCTCGGGGGACTCTCTGGAAACACCATATATTTT
J gene: TRBJ1-2; V gene: TRBV6-6; D gene: -; clone size: -; CDR3 protein: CASSYNWGREGYGYTF; CDR3 DNA: TGTGCCAGCAGTTATAACTGGGGCAGGGAAGGCTATGGCTACACCTTC
J gene: TRBJ1-2; V gene: TRBV2; D gene: -; clone size: once; CDR3 protein: CASKAANYGYTF; CDR3 DNA: TGTGCCAGCAAAGCAGCTAACTATGGCTACACCTTC
J gene: TRBJ1-1; V gene: TRBV4-2; D gene: -; clone size: -; CDR3 protein: CASSQDPRDATEAFF; CDR3 DNA: TGTGCCAGCAGCCAAGATCCCCGGGATGCCACTGAAGCTTTCTTT
J gene: TRBJ1-4; V gene: TRBV5-4; D gene: -; clone size: -; CDR3 protein: CASTLRGTNEKLFF; CDR3 DNA: TGTGCCAGCACGCTTAGGGGTACTAATGAAAAACTGTTTTTT
J gene: TRBJ1-3; V gene: TRBV5-1; D gene: -; clone size: -; CDR3 protein: CASSLWGTGTLGSGNTIYF; CDR3 DNA: TGCGCCAGCAGCTTGTGGGGGACGGGAACCTTGGGCTCTGGAAACACCATATATTTT
J gene: TRBJ2-3; V gene: TRBV30; D gene: TRBD1; clone size: -; CDR3 protein: CACQKGAAQYF; CDR3 DNA: TGTGCCTGTCAAAAGGGGGCGGCGCAGTATTTT
J gene: TRBJ2-7; V gene: TRBV7-2; D gene: TRBD2; clone size: -; CDR3 protein: CASSLDGTSGTYEQYF; CDR3 DNA: TGTGCCAGCAGCTTGGACGGGACTAGCGGCACCTACGAGCAGTACTTC
J gene: TRBJ1-5; V gene: TRBV19; D gene: -; clone size: -; CDR3 protein: CASSLTEGRWQPQHF; CDR3 DNA: TGTGCCAGTTCCCTAACTGAGGGGAGGTGGCAGCCCCAGCATTTT
J gene: TRBJ1-1; V gene: TRBV28; D gene: -; clone size: -; CDR3 protein: CASSSVTEAFF; CDR3 DNA: TGTGCCAGCAGTTCAGTAACTGAAGCTTTCTTT
J gene: TRBJ2-7; V gene: TRBV6-5; D gene: -; clone size: -; CDR3 protein: CASRRGRPTEEQYF; CDR3 DNA: TGTGCCAGCAGACGAGGCAGACCGACAGAGGAGCAGTACTTC
J gene: TRBJ1-2; V gene: TRBV6-1; D gene: -; clone size: -; CDR3 protein: CASSAPVDGYTF; CDR3 DNA: TGTGCCAGCAGTGCCCCAGTCGACGGCTACACCTTC
J gene: TRBJ1-2; V gene: TRBV7-2; D gene: -; clone size: -; CDR3 protein: CASSLGRLGGGYTF; CDR3 DNA: TGTGCCAGCAGCTTAGGAAGACTAGGGGGTGGCTACACCTTC
J gene: TRBJ1-4; V gene: TRBV6-6; D gene: -; clone size: -; CDR3 protein: CASSYTGSTNEKLFF; CDR3 DNA: TGTGCCAGCAGTTACACAGGGTCAACTAATGAAAAACTGTTTTTT
J gene: TRBJ2-3; V gene: TRBV4-1; D gene: TRBD2; clone size: -; CDR3 protein: CASSQEPSGRVGDTQYF; CDR3 DNA: TGCGCCAGCAGCCAAGAACCTAGCGGGAGGGTAGGAGATACGCAGTATTTT
J gene: TRBJ1-1; V gene: TRBV5-1; D gene: -; clone size: -; CDR3 protein: CASSPGAGTRDEAFF; CDR3 DNA: TGCGCCAGCAGCCCGGGCGCGGGGACCAGAGATGAAGCTTTCTTT
J gene: TRBJ2-1; V gene: TRBV27; D gene: -; clone size: -; CDR3 protein: CASSLLDEQFF; CDR3 DNA: TGTGCCAGCAGTTTGCTGGATGAGCAGTTCTTC
J gene: TRBJ2-3; V gene: TRBV19; D gene: TRBD2; clone size: -; CDR3 protein: CASSPLAGGLKTQYF; CDR3 DNA: TGTGCCAGTAGTCCGTTAGCGGGGGGGCTGAAAACGCAGTATTTT
J gene: TRBJ2-1; V gene: TRBV6-5; D gene: -; clone size: -; CDR3 protein: CAVNRGRYNEQFF; CDR3 DNA: TGTGCCGTTAATCGGGGGAGGTACAATGAGCAGTTCTTC
J gene: TRBJ2-7; V gene: TRBV15; D gene: -; clone size: -; CDR3 protein: CATSQNGYEQYF; CDR3 DNA: TGTGCCACCAGCCAGAACGGATACGAGCAGTACTTC
J gene: TRBJ1-2; V gene: TRBV2; D gene: -; clone size: once; CDR3 protein: CASHVSYGYTF; CDR3 DNA: TGTGCCAGCCATGTCAGCTATGGCTACACCTTC
J gene: TRBJ1-5; V gene: TRBV5-1; D gene: -; clone size: -; CDR3 protein: CASSLDGAGNQPQHF; CDR3 DNA: TGCGCCAGCAGCTTGGACGGGGCAGGGAATCAGCCCCAGCATTTT
J gene: TRBJ2-7; V gene: TRBV10-3; D gene: -; clone size: -; CDR3 protein: CAISAGNPYEQYF; CDR3 DNA: TGTGCCATCAGTGCGGGGAACCCCTACGAGCAGTACTTC
J gene: TRBJ1-2; V gene: TRBV19; D gene: -; clone size: -; CDR3 protein: CATDDLPNYGYTF; CDR3 DNA: TGTGCCACCGACGACCTCCCCAACTATGGCTACACCTTC
J gene: TRBJ1-1; V gene: TRBV19; D gene: -; clone size: -; CDR3 protein: CASSIGRKTEAFF; CDR3 DNA: TGTGCCAGTAGTATAGGGCGGAAGACTGAAGCTTTCTTT
J gene: TRBJ2-5; V gene: TRBV7-9; D gene: TRBD1; clone size: -; CDR3 protein: CASSLEQGRETQYF; CDR3 DNA: TGTGCCAGCAGCCTCGAACAGGGGAGAGAGACCCAGTACTTC
J gene: TRBJ1-1; V gene: TRBV5-1; D gene: TRBD1; clone size: -; CDR3 protein: CASTKDRGDTEAFF; CDR3 DNA: TGCGCCAGCACCAAGGACAGGGGGGACACTGAAGCTTTCTTT
J gene: TRBJ1-2; V gene: TRBV5-1; D gene: -; clone size: few; CDR3 protein: CASSLSQPGYGYTF; CDR3 DNA: TGCGCCAGCAGCTTGTCACAGCCGGGCTATGGCTACACCTTC
J gene: TRBJ2-3; V gene: TRBV10-3; D gene: TRBD1; clone size: once; CDR3 protein: CAISDGTGLSTDTQYF; CDR3 DNA: TGTGCCATCAGTGATGGGACAGGGCTAAGCACAGATACGCAGTATTTT
J gene: TRBJ2-5; V gene: TRBV7-8; D gene: -; clone size: -; CDR3 protein: CASSSMKTRETQYF; CDR3 DNA: TGTGCCAGCAGCTCCATGAAGACGCGGGAGACCCAGTACTTC
J gene: TRBJ2-3; V gene: TRBV4-3; D gene: -; clone size: -; CDR3 protein: CASSQDSRASDTQYF; CDR3 DNA: TGCGCCAGCAGCCAAGATTCGCGGGCCTCAGATACGCAGTATTTT
J gene: TRBJ1-5; V gene: TRBV15; D gene: -; clone size: -; CDR3 protein: CATSRPPLHQPQHF; CDR3 DNA: TGTGCCACCAGCAGACCACCGCTACATCAGCCCCAGCATTTT
J gene: TRBJ1-6; V gene: TRBV30; D gene: -; clone size: -; CDR3 protein: CAWTIGAPQISYNSPLHF; CDR3 DNA: TGTGCCTGGACCATTGGGGCACCTCAAATCTCCTATAATTCACCCCTCCACTTT
J gene: TRBJ1-5; V gene: TRBV6-1; D gene: -; clone size: -; CDR3 protein: CASGGSFYQPQHF; CDR3 DNA: TGTGCCAGCGGGGGGTCATTTTATCAGCCCCAGCATTTT
J gene: TRBJ2-5; V gene: TRBV11-2; D gene: TRBD1; clone size: -; CDR3 protein: CASSPDRVETQYF; CDR3 DNA: TGTGCCAGCAGCCCGGACAGGGTCGAGACCCAGTACTTC
J gene: TRBJ1-3; V gene: TRBV5-1; D gene: -; clone size: -; CDR3 protein: CASSGGSQSSSGNTIYF; CDR3 DNA: TGCGCCAGCAGCGGGGGGTCACAGTCAAGCTCTGGAAACACCATATATTTT